The clone carrying this T cell receptor beta chain is a singleton in its sample. A read error may account for a junction end that differs from germline. The data were taken from a study of blood T cell repertoires in COVID-19. The wider study: Samples of COVID-19 (acute and convalescent) were obtained from the United States, Italy and Spain. PBMCs, B-cell-depleted T cells, or T cells provided the cDNA or gDNA that made up the material.

In the original analysis: Scientists estimated how many nucleated cells there were by amplifying reference gene primers. Sequencing used immunoSEQ multiplex PCR; TCRdb keeps in-frame clones, though not all of them. V and J calls and clone size come straight from that table; D and trimming were deduced from the DNA. The sample yields 150,000 to 200,000 clones, around four fifths seen once. This CDR3 is built from 12 residues. Germline CDR1 MDHEN, CDR2 SYDVKM. This receptor was obtained from a woman in her 70s who had recovered from COVID-19. This chain connects TRBV28 to TRBJ2-7; 11 nucleotides align to TRBD2. The material sequenced was peripheral blood. The CDR3 reads CASRRTSGLGGF. The CDR3 DNA follows: TGTGCCAGCAGAAGGACTAGCGGGCTCGGGGGGTTC.